Each of the 23 T cell receptor beta chains below was sequenced from the same sample in a study of read filtering for tumor transcriptome and immune sequencing. This library used roughly 430 ng RNA and molecular barcoded adaptors spanning alpha/delta and beta/gamma chains. TCRdb used MiXCR to reprocess the reads, holding one entry per CDR3 protein. The sample yields approximately 61,000 distinct CDR3 sequences, roughly 18% seen once. Sequenced sample: a population of CD138-negative cells sorted from bone marrow. These receptors were obtained from a donor aged 40 or older with multiple myeloma.

This clonotype occurred many times. The V gene is TRBV7-9, the J gene TRBJ1-4; D is uncertain. Trimming took off 4 bases at V and 3 bases at J, with 12 bases between the two ends. Germline assignment: CDR1 SEHNR and CDR2 FQNEAQ (reference sequence). The CDR3 contains 15 residues. The CDR3 region has the DNA TGTGCCAGCAGCTCCTCGCCGGCCCCTAATGAAAAACTGTTTTTT. Translated: CASSSSPAPNEKLFF. Together with reference TRBV7-9 and TRBJ1-4, the CDR3 gives the full variable domain: DTGVSQNPRHKITKRGQNVTFRCDPISEHNRLYWYRQTLGQGPEFLTYFQNEAQLEKSRLLSDRFSAERPKGSFSTLEIQRTEQGDSAMYLCASSSSPAPNEKLFFGSGTQLSVL.

Remarks on this clonotype: Since the CDR3 does not end with the conserved phenylalanine or tryptophan, this likely comes from a read error. This chain links TRBV4-1 with TRBJ2-6, with D possibly matching TRBD2 (6 bases). V lost 4 bases, J lost 0 bases, and 16 bases lay in between. The CDR3 length is 18 residues. Germline V gives CDR1 MGHRA, CDR2 YSYEKL. DNA of the CDR3: TGCGCCAGCAGCCTCCTAGGGACTGGAAACTCTGGGGCCAACGTCCTGACTCTC. This translates into CASSLLGTGNSGANVLTL.

This clonotype was seen ten or more times. This chain links TRBV7-2 with TRBJ2-3, with 7 bases fitting TRBD1. With V trimmed by 0 bases and J by 1 base, 7 bases remained unmatched. CDR1 SGHTA and CDR2 FQGNSA come from the germline V gene. This CDR3 contains 17 residues. CDR3 residues: CASSLARGGPGTDTQYF. CDR3 in DNA: TGTGCCAGCAGCTTAGCGCGAGGGGGCCCCGGCACAGATACGCAGTATTTT.

This clonotype has at least ten counts. The chain employs TRBV24-1 and TRBJ2-6; D uncertain. The CDR3 runs 15 residues. The V gene lost 3 bases and the J gene lost 4 bases, with 9 bases spanning the gap. CDR1 KGHDR and CDR2 SFDVKD come from the germline V gene. CDR3 region: CATSDHGSGANVLTF. As DNA, the CDR3 is TGTGCCACCAGTGATCATGGTTCCGGGGCCAACGTCCTGACTTTC.

This clonotype was seen repeatedly, ten times or more. J is TRBJ2-1 and V is TRBV29-1; D ambiguous. This CDR3 is 12 amino acids long. The V and J ends lost 4 bases and 7 bases respectively, with 11 bases between them. CDR1 and CDR2 from the germline V gene are SQVTM and ANQGSEA. The CDR3 DNA is TGCAGCGTTGGGAAGAGTGGGAATGAGCAGTTCTTC. Protein: CSVGKSGNEQFF.

As to this clonotype: A junction boundary mismatches the germline segment, possibly from a read error. The chain couples TRBV29-1 to TRBJ1-2; D unresolved. This CDR3 contains 10 residues. Per the germline V gene, CDR1 is SQVTM and CDR2 is ANQGSEA. The CDR3 region has the DNA TGCAGCGTCGAAGACTCTGGCTACACCTTC. This translates into CSVEDSGYTF.

This clonotype has at least ten counts. The chain uses TRBV9 and TRBJ2-1; perhaps TRBD1 as D (5 bases). Trimming took 0 bases from V and 5 from J, leaving 18 bases between them. This CDR3 has 17 residues. Germline assignment: CDR1 SGDLS and CDR2 YYNGEE. CDR3 amino acids: CASSVDGHSLGNNEQFF. The CDR3 nucleotides read TGTGCCAGCAGCGTAGATGGACACTCCCTAGGAAACAATGAGCAGTTCTTC.

As for this clonotype: A much more abundant neighbour one base away suggests this may be a read error. The gene calls are TRBV20-1 and TRBJ2-1; 8 bases map to TRBD2. Germline CDR1 and CDR2: DFQATT and SNEGSKA (reference sequence). CDR3 length: 15 amino acids. CDR3: CSARVMGLGYNAQFF. In DNA, the CDR3 is TGCAGTGCTAGAGTCATGGGACTAGGCTACAATGCGCAGTTCTTC.

A remark on this clonotype: A read error may be the cause here, since a much bigger clone is one base away. The rearrangement links TRBV5-1 to TRBJ1-5; D not resolved. Looked up from germline, CDR1 is SGHRS and CDR2 is YFSETQ. The CDR3 is 14 residues long. The CDR3: CASRLDASNQPQHF. In nucleotides, the CDR3 is TGCGCCAGCAGATTGGACGCTAGCAATCAGCCCCAGCATTTT.

This clonotype was seen ten or more times. V is TRBV4-1 and J is TRBJ2-7, with D uncertain. The CDR3 spans 15 residues. V was cut by 0 bases and J by 0 bases, with 9 bases left in between. Germline loops: CDR1 MGHRA, CDR2 YSYEKL. Written as DNA, the CDR3 is TGCGCCAGCAGCCAAGAAGGGTGGGACTCCTACGAGCAGTACTTC. Its translation: CASSQEGWDSYEQYF.

On this clonotype: As the CDR3 is not closed by the conserved phenylalanine or tryptophan, this likely results from a read error. The genes are TRBV20-1 and TRBJ2-5; TRBD1 or TRBD2 may be the D gene (7 bases each). CDR1 and CDR2 from the germline V gene are DFQATT and SNEGSKA (reference sequence). The germline V and J ends were trimmed by 1 base and 2 bases, with 17 bases remaining between them. There are 16 residues in the CDR3. CDR3 sequence: CSARALGGGRQETQYL. In DNA, the CDR3 is TGCAGTGCTAGAGCTCTGGGAGGGGGCAGACAAGAGACCCAGTACCTC.

The sample holds many counts of this clonotype. The chain recombines TRBV5-1 with TRBJ2-7; D call uncertain. Trimming cost V 2 bases and J 5 bases, with 8 bases left between them. Germline V lookup: CDR1 SGHRS, CDR2 YFSETQ. This CDR3 has 12 residues. The DNA for the CDR3 is TGCGCCAGCAGCTTCGGATGGGACGAGCAGTACTTC. This translates into CASSFGWDEQYF.

This clonotype showed up many times. The chain combines TRBV9 with TRBJ1-1, with D unclear. Trimming pared 3 bases from V and 0 bases from J, leaving 12 bases between. The CDR3 is made up of 15 amino acids. Germline V gene lookup returns CDR1 SGDLS and CDR2 YYNGEE. The CDR3 DNA is TGTGCCAGCAGCGGGGTCCAAACACTGAACACTGAAGCTTTCTTT. Protein: CASSGVQTLNTEAFF.

This clonotype appeared many times. The chain is built from TRBV29-1 and TRBJ1-1; TRBD1 agrees at 9 bases. The germline V gene has CDR1 SQVTM and CDR2 ANQGSEA. V was clipped by 6 bases and J by 4 bases; unmatched bases: 6. This CDR3 is 13 amino acids long. Here the CDR3 DNA reads TGCAGCGTCCTGGGACAGGGCAGCACTGAAGCTTTCTTT. It translates to CSVLGQGSTEAFF.

This clonotype was observed a handful of times. The chain recombines TRBV30 with TRBJ2-5; no reliable D call. The CDR3 length is 12 residues. Germline loops: CDR1 GTSNPN, CDR2 SVGIG (reference sequence). Trimming pared 2 bases from V and 4 bases from J, leaving 8 bases between. The CDR3 region is CAWSQARETQYF. CDR3 sequence (DNA): TGTGCCTGGAGTCAGGCGAGAGAGACCCAGTACTTC. Combining the CDR3 with reference TRBV30 and TRBJ2-5 gives the whole variable domain SQTIHQWPATLVQPVGSPLSLECTVEGTSNPNLYWYRQAAGRGLQLLFYSVGIGQISSEVPQNLSASRPQDRQFILSSKKLLLSDSGFYLCAWSQARETQYFGPGTRLLVL.

This clonotype appeared many times. V and J are TRBV12-3 or TRBV12-4 and TRBJ1-5; D uncertain. V lost 6 bases and J 1 base, leaving 7 bases between the germline ends. The CDR3 contains 13 residues. In DNA form, the CDR3 reads TGTGCCAGCAGCCCCGGGAGCAATCAGCCCCAGCATTTT. Amino acids: CASSPGSNQPQHF.

This clonotype was observed many times. The chain recombines TRBV3-1 with TRBJ2-1; 9 nucleotides align to TRBD2. The CDR3 is 16 residues long. Germline CDR1 and CDR2: LGHDT and YNNKEL (reference sequence). The J segment lost 1 base and the V segment lost 6 bases, leaving 7 bases of the junction unmatched. The CDR3 DNA reads TGTGCCAGCAGGCGTAGCGGGAGTGTATCCTACAATGAGCAGTTCTTC. This codes for CASRRSGSVSYNEQFF.

Concerning this clonotype: At one end, the junction sequence differs from germline, possibly due to a read error. The CDR3 is CSATLAGGPTNEQLF. In nucleotides, the CDR3 is TGCAGTGCTACCTTAGCGGGAGGGCCGACCAATGAGCAGCTCTTC. This sequence joins TRBV20-1 and TRBJ2-1; 11 bases match TRBD2. The CDR3 is made up of 15 amino acids. Germline CDR1 and CDR2: DFQATT and SNEGSKA (reference sequence).

This clonotype was counted many times. The chain uses TRBV5-1 and TRBJ1-1; D not certain. CDR3 size: 13 residues. The V and J ends lost 0 bases and 3 bases respectively, with 6 bases between them. Germline V gene sequence: CDR1 SGHRS, CDR2 YFSETQ. The CDR3 DNA reads as TGCGCCAGCAGCTTGGCCCAGTACACTGAAGCTTTCTTT. The encoded protein is CASSLAQYTEAFF.

This clonotype was recorded at least ten times. The chain couples TRBV19 to TRBJ2-2, with 8 positions matching TRBD2. The germline V gene has CDR1 LNHDA and CDR2 SQIVND (reference sequence). The CDR3 runs to 15 residues. After removal of 3 bases from V and 0 bases from J, the junction contained 0 bases not matched to a gene. This CDR3 is CASSMGLANTGELFF. The CDR3 coding sequence is TGTGCCAGTAGTATGGGACTAGCGAACACCGGGGAGCTGTTTTTT. The full variable domain, its missing parts supplied by reference TRBV19 and TRBJ2-2, is DGGITQSPKYLFRKEGQNVTLSCEQNLNHDAMYWYRQDPGQGLRLIYYSQIVNDFQKGDIAEGYSVSREKKESFPLTVTSAQKNPTAFYLCASSMGLANTGELFFGEGSRLTVL.

This clonotype was found many times. J is TRBJ2-1 and V is TRBV11-2; no definite D call. Germline-derived CDR1 and CDR2 are SGHAT and FQNNGV. The CDR3 consists of 14 residues. Trimming shortened V by 4 bases and J by 9 bases, and 16 bases separated the two germline ends. In nucleotides, the CDR3 is TGTGCCAGCAGCTACCCAAGGACCCCCAGTGAGCAGTTCTTC. Its translation is CASSYPRTPSEQFF.

The chain uses TRBV19 and TRBJ1-1; D remains ambiguous. The CDR3 extends over 15 amino acids. Germline V gene data show CDR1 as LNHDA and CDR2 as SQIVND (reference sequence). V gave up 3 bases and J gave up 4 bases, with 15 bases separating them. DNA of the CDR3: TGTGCCAGTAGTATGGGAGGGCTTGATGGCACTGAAGCTTTCTTT. Its protein is CASSMGGLDGTEAFF.

This clonotype was observed many times. The chain joins TRBV5-8 to TRBJ2-2; D remains unclear. This CDR3 region has 15 residues. Germline loops: CDR1 SGHTS, CDR2 YDEGEE. V was clipped by 0 bases and J by 8 bases, with 14 bases between them. DNA for the CDR3: TGTGCCAGCAGCTTGGCTCGCGTCACTTCTGGGGAGCTGTTTTTT. Translation: CASSLARVTSGELFF. Combining the CDR3 with reference TRBV5-8 and TRBJ2-2 gives the whole variable domain EAGVTQSPTHLIKTRGQQATLRCSPISGHTSVYWYQQALGLGLQFLLWYDEGEERNRGNFPPRFSGRQFPNYSSELNVNALELEDSALYLCASSLARVTSGELFFGEGSRLTVL.